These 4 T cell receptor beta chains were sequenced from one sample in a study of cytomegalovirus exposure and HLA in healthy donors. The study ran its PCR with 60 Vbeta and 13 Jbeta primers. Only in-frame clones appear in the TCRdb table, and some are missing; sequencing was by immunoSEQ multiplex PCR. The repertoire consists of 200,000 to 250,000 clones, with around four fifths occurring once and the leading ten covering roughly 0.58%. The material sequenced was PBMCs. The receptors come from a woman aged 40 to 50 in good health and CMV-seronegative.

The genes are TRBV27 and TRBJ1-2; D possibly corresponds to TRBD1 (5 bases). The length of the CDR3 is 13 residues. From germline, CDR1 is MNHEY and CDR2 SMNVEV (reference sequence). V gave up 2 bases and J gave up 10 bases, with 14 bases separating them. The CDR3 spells CASSLRRADPYTF. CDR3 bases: TGTGCCAGCAGTTTACGCAGGGCAGATCCCTACACCTTC.

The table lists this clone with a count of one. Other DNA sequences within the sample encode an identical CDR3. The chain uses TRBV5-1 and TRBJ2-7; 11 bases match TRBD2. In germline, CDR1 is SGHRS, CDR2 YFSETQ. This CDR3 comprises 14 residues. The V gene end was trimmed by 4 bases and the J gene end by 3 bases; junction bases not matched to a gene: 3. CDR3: CASSPTSGSYEQYF. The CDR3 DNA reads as TGCGCCAGCAGCCCTACTAGCGGGAGCTACGAGCAGTACTTC. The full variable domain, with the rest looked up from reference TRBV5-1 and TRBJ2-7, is KAGVTQTPRYLIKTRGQQVTLSCSPISGHRSVSWYQQTPGQGLQFLFEYFSETQRNKGNFPGRFSGRQFSNSRSEMNVSTLELGDSALYLCASSPTSGSYEQYFGPGTRLTVT.

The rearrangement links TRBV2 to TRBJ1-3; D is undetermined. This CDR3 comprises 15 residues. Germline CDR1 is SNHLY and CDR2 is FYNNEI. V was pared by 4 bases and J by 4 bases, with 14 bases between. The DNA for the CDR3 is TGTGCCAGCAGTGGAATCGGACTTAGGGGAAACACCATATATTTT. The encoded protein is CASSGIGLRGNTIYF.

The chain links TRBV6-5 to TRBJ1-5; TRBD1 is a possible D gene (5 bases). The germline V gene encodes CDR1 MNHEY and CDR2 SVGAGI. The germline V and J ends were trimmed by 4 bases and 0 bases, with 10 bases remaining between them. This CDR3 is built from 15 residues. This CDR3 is CASSWIRDSNQPQHF. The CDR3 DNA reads TGTGCCAGCAGTTGGATCAGGGATAGCAATCAGCCCCAGCATTTT.